What follows are 27 T cell receptor beta chains derived from one specimen sequenced in a study of Ad26.COV2.S vaccination and SARS-CoV-2 variants. Produced via immunoSEQ multiplex PCR; TCRdb's table is partial and in-frame only. The sample has about 380,000 clones, around four fifths seen once; the top ten hold 7% to 9.5%. Treatment described: roughly 19 received Ad26.COV2.S at low or high dose, single or two shots; 5 received placebo; per-sample allocation not given. Sampling happened 63 days after the first vaccine or placebo injection. Material: peripheral blood, obtained in a trial of Ad26.COV2.S vaccine versus placebo. Receptor source: a person aged 18 to 59 who received the Ad26.COV2.S COVID-19 vaccine or a placebo.

V gene TRBV7-3 combines with J gene TRBJ1-1; the D gene is possibly TRBD1 (5 bases). The germline V gene has CDR1 SGHTA and CDR2 FQGTGA. The CDR3 sequence is 14 residues long. Deletions cut 0 bases from V and 8 bases from J, with 13 bases between. The CDR3 loop reads CASSLTFQGREAFF. The CDR3 DNA is TGTGCCAGCAGCTTAACCTTTCAGGGTAGAGAAGCTTTCTTT. The variable domain in full, with the rest retrieved from reference TRBV7-3 and TRBJ1-1, is GAGVSQTPSNKVTEKGKYVELRCDPISGHTALYWYRQSLGQGPEFLIYFQGTGAADDSGLPNDRFFAVRPEGSVSTLKIQRTERGDSAVYLCASSLTFQGREAFFGQGTRLTVV.

V usage is TRBV7-2 and J usage is TRBJ1-5; 9 nucleotides agree with TRBD1. CDR1 is SGHTA, CDR2 FQGNSA, per germline. V trimming: 5 bases; J trimming: 1 base; junction bases outside the gene matches: 3. CDR3 length: 15 amino acids. The CDR3 bases are TGTGCCAGCAGCGCGGACAGGGGCAGCAATCAGCCCCAGCATTTT. Encoded protein: CASSADRGSNQPQHF.

The V and J genes are TRBV7-2 and TRBJ2-1; maybe TRBD2 (5 bases). Per the germline V gene, CDR1 is SGHTA and CDR2 is FQGNSA. The CDR3 length is 15 residues. Deletions cut 8 bases from V and 5 bases from J, with 19 bases between. CDR3 nucleotide sequence: TGTGCCAGCTCCGGTGGAGCGGCCAATAACAATGAGCAGTTCTTC. This gives the protein CASSGGAANNNEQFF.

This rearrangement joins TRBV3-1 (or the pseudogene TRBV3-2) to TRBJ1-5; no firm D call. Germline V CDR1 and CDR2: LGHDT, YNNKEL (reference sequence). V gave up 4 bases and J gave up 0 bases, with 7 bases separating them. CDR3 size: 14 residues. CDR3 amino acids: CASSLVSSNQPQHF. DNA of the CDR3: TGTGCCAGCAGCCTCGTCAGTAGCAATCAGCCCCAGCATTTT.

This clone appeared a few times. The chain employs TRBV19 and TRBJ1-5; D gene ambiguous. V was cut by 4 bases and J by 3 bases, with 13 bases left in between. The CDR3 runs 15 residues. Looked up from germline, CDR1 is LNHDA and CDR2 is SQIVND (reference sequence). The chain's CDR3 is CASSKAQTYNQPQHF. CDR3 sequence (DNA): TGTGCCAGTAGTAAAGCCCAGACATACAATCAGCCCCAGCATTTT.

J is TRBJ2-3 and V is TRBV15, with 8 bases matching TRBD2. After removal of 0 bases from V and 6 bases from J, the junction contained 5 bases not matched to a gene. The V gene's germline CDR1 is LNHNV and CDR2 YYDKDF (reference sequence). The CDR3 consists of 15 residues. The CDR3 DNA reads as TGTGCCACCAGCAGAGACATAGCGGGATTGGATACGCAGTATTTT. Translated, it gives CATSRDIAGLDTQYF.

The gene calls are TRBV11-3 and TRBJ2-5; no definite D call. Germline values: CDR1 SGHNT, CDR2 YENEEA. The V gene lost 7 bases and the J gene lost 2 bases, with 14 bases spanning the gap. The CDR3 has 14 residues. The CDR3 loop is CASTEGWAQETQYF. In DNA, the CDR3 is TGTGCCAGCACCGAAGGGTGGGCACAAGAGACCCAGTACTTC.

The chain is built from TRBV5-1 and TRBJ2-1; 7 bases line up with TRBD2. The CDR3 sequence is 13 residues long. Germline V CDR1 and CDR2: SGHRS, YFSETQ. Germline trimming cut 5 bases from V and 9 bases from J; bases unmatched to any gene: 8. CDR3 amino acids: CASSLQPGGEQFF. CDR3 sequence (DNA): TGCGCCAGCAGTTTACAGCCGGGGGGTGAGCAGTTCTTC.

The rearrangement uses TRBV24-1 and TRBJ1-1, with D unresolved. Trimming removed 3 bases from V and 1 base from J, with 5 bases in between. The CDR3 runs to 13 residues. The germline V gene has CDR1 KGHDR and CDR2 SFDVKD. CDR3 amino acids: CATSDRWNTEAFF. The CDR3 nucleotides read TGTGCCACCAGTGATAGGTGGAACACTGAAGCTTTCTTT.

The V call is TRBV4-1, the J call TRBJ2-1; no firm D call. V lost 4 bases to trimming and J lost 6 bases, with 7 bases between them. Looked up from germline, CDR1 is MGHRA and CDR2 is YSYEKL. CDR3 length equals 12 residues. The CDR3 here is CASSLIGNEQFF. CDR3 DNA sequence: TGCGCCAGCAGCCTGATCGGCAATGAGCAGTTCTTC.

The chain joins TRBV7-9 to TRBJ2-7; D gene unclear. This CDR3 contains 14 residues. The V end lost 5 bases, the J end lost 7 bases, and 18 bases lay between the germline ends. Germline V gene sequence: CDR1 SEHNR, CDR2 FQNEAQ (reference sequence). The CDR3 reads CASSPVDGIREQYF. The CDR3 DNA is TGTGCCAGCAGCCCAGTGGATGGGATCCGGGAGCAGTACTTC.

The chain couples TRBV6-2 or TRBV6-3 to TRBJ2-4, with TRBD2 matching 16 bases. The trim removed 2 bases at V and 10 bases at J, leaving 2 bases unmatched. From germline, CDR1 is MNHEY and CDR2 SVGEGT. CDR3 length equals 15 residues. The CDR3 DNA follows: TGTGCCAGCAGTTACGTGGGACTAGCGGGGGGGATTCAGTACTTC. It encodes CASSYVGLAGGIQYF.

The V and J genes are TRBV4-1 and TRBJ2-5; no definite D call. Trimming took 8 bases from V and 2 from J, leaving 12 bases between them. Germline V gene sequence: CDR1 MGHRA, CDR2 YSYEKL. CDR3 size: 13 residues. CDR3 in amino acids: CASARSSQETQYF. CDR3 sequence (DNA): TGCGCCAGCGCAAGGAGCAGTCAAGAGACCCAGTACTTC.

The chain has TRBV30 and TRBJ2-2, with D unresolved. This CDR3 comprises 15 residues. Germline V gene lookup returns CDR1 GTSNPN and CDR2 SVGIG (reference sequence). V gave up 0 bases and J gave up 2 bases, with 10 bases separating them. CDR3 in amino acids: CAWSVAVLNTGELFF. For the CDR3, the DNA is TGTGCCTGGAGTGTGGCGGTTCTTAACACCGGGGAGCTGTTTTTT.

The rearrangement links TRBV19 to TRBJ1-1; possible D gene TRBD1, 6 bases. The CDR3 has 14 amino acids. Per the germline V gene, CDR1 is LNHDA and CDR2 is SQIVND (reference sequence). V was cut by 5 bases and J by 1 base, with 11 bases left in between. In DNA, the CDR3 is TGTGCCAGTAGTTTACAGACAGGGAACACTGAAGCTTTCTTT. Its translation is CASSLQTGNTEAFF.

This clone was recorded once. The rearrangement links TRBV24-1 to TRBJ2-2; a possible D gene is TRBD1 (6 bases). This CDR3 is built from 15 residues. CDR1 and CDR2 from the germline V gene are KGHDR and SFDVKD. The germline V and J ends were trimmed by 4 bases and 5 bases, with 13 bases remaining between them. The CDR3 sequence: CATSDPGQPTGELFF. CDR3 nucleotides: TGTGCCACCAGTGACCCCGGACAGCCTACCGGGGAGCTGTTTTTT.

This sequence joins TRBV2 and TRBJ2-2, with 7 positions matching TRBD2. The CDR3 contains 13 residues. Losses at the gene ends were 6 bases for V and 6 bases for J; bases not matched to a gene: 4. Germline-derived CDR1 and CDR2 are SNHLY and FYNNEI. CDR3 DNA: TGTGCCAGCAGGTGGACTAGTCCCGGGGAGCTGTTTTTT. It encodes CASRWTSPGELFF.

The chain is built from TRBV14 and TRBJ2-1; the D is unclear. V lost 0 bases, J lost 8 bases, and 11 bases lay in between. Germline V gives CDR1 SGHDN, CDR2 FVKESK. The CDR3 contains 14 residues. This chain's CDR3 is CASSQDRVSYEQFF. In nucleotides, the CDR3 is TGTGCCAGCAGCCAAGATCGAGTTAGCTATGAGCAGTTCTTC.

CDR3: CASSVSSTTDTQYF. In nucleotides, the CDR3 is TGTGCCAGCAGCGTAAGCAGCACCACAGATACGCAGTATTTT. This chain links TRBV9 with TRBJ2-3, with D unclear. Trimming pared 1 base from V and 2 bases from J, leaving 8 bases between. This CDR3 is 14 amino acids long. Germline V CDR1 and CDR2: SGDLS, YYNGEE.

J is TRBJ2-1 and V is TRBV20-1; no definite D call. This CDR3 is built from 12 residues. Germline loops: CDR1 DFQATT, CDR2 SNEGSKA (reference sequence). V lost 3 bases, J lost 12 bases, and 15 bases lay in between. The CDR3 loop is CSASITSERQFF. Here the CDR3 DNA reads TGCAGTGCTAGTATCACCAGCGAGAGGCAGTTCTTC.

The V and J genes are TRBV29-1 and TRBJ1-1; 7 bases match TRBD1. V lost 4 bases to trimming and J lost 5 bases; unmatched junction nucleotides: 4. Germline V gene data show CDR1 as SQVTM and CDR2 as ANQGSEA. This CDR3 has 12 residues. CDR3 protein: CSVVRQGTEAFF. In DNA, the CDR3 is TGCAGCGTTGTTCGACAGGGAACTGAAGCTTTCTTT.

V usage is TRBV5-4 and J usage is TRBJ2-5; D is unresolved. Trimming pared 4 bases from V and 0 bases from J, leaving 13 bases between. CDR3 size: 15 residues. Germline V gene sequence: CDR1 SGHNT, CDR2 YYREEE (reference sequence). The CDR3 nucleotides read TGTGCCAGCAGCCCGGTTGGGGTTGACCAAGAGACCCAGTACTTC. Amino acid sequence: CASSPVGVDQETQYF.

J is TRBJ2-5 and V is TRBV24-1; D is ambiguous. The germline V gene encodes CDR1 KGHDR and CDR2 SFDVKD. Trimming left V 9 bases short and J 1 base short, with 8 bases between. This CDR3 has 12 residues. CDR3: CATGETQETQYF. The CDR3 DNA reads TGTGCCACCGGAGAGACCCAAGAGACCCAGTACTTC.

V usage is TRBV5-3 and J usage is TRBJ1-2; the D is unclear. TRBV5-3 is identified as an open reading frame with a role that is uncertain. Trimming removed 2 bases at V and 9 bases at J, with 5 bases between. The CDR3 is 10 residues long. The CDR3 bases are TGTGCCAGAAGCTTTATACGCTACACCTTC. Translation gives CARSFIRYTF.

Only one count was recorded for this clone. V is TRBV6-2 or TRBV6-3 and J is TRBJ2-7, with 7 positions matching TRBD2. The CDR3 spans 12 residues. The trim removed 8 bases at V and 2 bases at J, leaving 3 bases unmatched. Per germline, CDR1 MNHEY and CDR2 SVGEGT. CDR3 nucleotides: TGTGCCAGCCGCCGGGGGGCCTACGAGCAGTACTTC. Its translation: CASRRGAYEQYF.

V gene TRBV4-1 combines with J gene TRBJ2-3; 10 nucleotides match TRBD2. The V gene end was trimmed by 2 bases and the J gene end by 3 bases; junction bases not matched to a gene: 2. There are 15 residues in the CDR3. The germline gives CDR1 MGHRA, CDR2 YSYEKL. CDR3 region: CASSQPAGGTDTQYF. As DNA, the CDR3 is TGCGCCAGCAGCCAACCAGCGGGGGGGACAGATACGCAGTATTTT.

This clone has a single count. The chain is built from TRBV5-1 and TRBJ1-1; D remains ambiguous. Trimming cost V 0 bases and J 1 base, with 7 bases left between them. Germline-derived CDR1 and CDR2 are SGHRS and YFSETQ. This CDR3 is built from 14 residues. DNA for the CDR3: TGCGCCAGCAGCTTGGGGAACAGGAACACTGAAGCTTTCTTT. Residues: CASSLGNRNTEAFF.